Below are 3 T cell receptor beta chains sequenced from a single sample in a study of blood T cell repertoires in COVID-19. The assay was immunoSEQ multiplex PCR, and TCRdb's table has in-frame clones only and misses some. The sample records 350,000 to 550,000 clones, 70% to 90% being singletons. Sequenced material: PBMCs or T cells enriched from blood (not recorded which). All receptors derive from a woman between 18 and 29 years old with acute COVID-19.

Only a few counts were recorded for this clone. The chain joins TRBV15 to TRBJ2-3; weak D call: TRBD2 (5 bases). V was shortened by 6 bases and J by 2 bases, with 9 bases between the two germline ends. Germline lookup yields CDR1 LNHNV and CDR2 YYDKDF (reference sequence). This CDR3 is 13 amino acids long. The CDR3 DNA reads TGTGCCACCAGTTCCGGGATCACAGATACGCAGTATTTT. This gives the protein CATSSGITDTQYF. Full variable domain (outside the CDR3, taken from reference TRBV15 and TRBJ2-3): DAMVIQNPRYQVTQFGKPVTLSCSQTLNHNVMYWYQQKSSQAPKLLFHYYDKDFNNEADTPDNFQSRRPNTSFCFLDIRSPGLGDTAMYLCATSSGITDTQYFGPGTRLTVL.

Turning to this clone: Other nucleotide sequences in the sample specify the same CDR3. V gene TRBV7-9 combines with J gene TRBJ2-7; TRBD1 is a possible D gene (5 bases). Trimming took 2 bases from V and 4 from J, leaving 6 bases between them. The CDR3 length is 12 residues. Germline V gene data show CDR1 as SEHNR and CDR2 as FQNEAQ (reference sequence). CDR3 region: CASSLQGYEQYF. CDR3 nucleotide sequence: TGTGCCAGCAGCTTACAGGGTTACGAGCAGTACTTC.

V gene TRBV28 combines with J gene TRBJ2-6, with TRBD1 identical over 9 bases. From germline, CDR1 is MDHEN and CDR2 SYDVKM. V shed 8 bases and J 2 bases; nucleotides not matched to a gene: 4. CDR3 length: 15 amino acids. CDR3 coding DNA: TGTGCCAGCGGGACAGGGAATACTGGGGCCAACGTCCTGACTTTC. Residues: CASGTGNTGANVLTF.